Listed below are T cell receptor beta chains from one sample, sequenced in a study. A single record per CDR3 protein comes from TCRdb applying MiXCR to the 5' RACE reads. The top ten hold 4.3% of the sample, which has about 32,000 distinct CDR3 sequences, approximately 24% seen once. Specimen: memory CD4+ T cells sorted from blood. The receptors shown here come from a female donor with breast cancer. Both conserved end residues are part of each CDR3. D genes are given only for firm matches. The size entry is marked missing in some rows and otherwise reads once, few, many or a size class.

D	size	V	J	CDR3	DNA
TRBD1	NA	TRBV18	TRBJ1-5	CDSSTGTGGHQPQHF	TGTGACAGCTCAACCGGGACAGGGGGCCACCAGCCCCAGCATTTT
NA	NA	TRBV27	TRBJ2-5	CATSDLRGDFPQTQYF	TGTGCCACCAGTGATTTGCGCGGGGACTTCCCCCAGACCCAGTACTTC
NA	medium-sized	TRBV6-5	TRBJ1-1	CASSYSSGGSEAFF	TGTGCCAGCAGTTACTCTTCCGGGGGCAGTGAAGCTTTCTTT
NA	medium-sized	TRBV6-5	TRBJ2-5	CASSYYETQYF	TGTGCCAGCAGTTACTATGAGACCCAGTACTTC
NA	many	TRBV4-2	TRBJ2-2	CASSHFFGNTGELFF	TGTGCCAGCAGCCATTTCTTTGGGAACACCGGGGAGCTGTTTTTT
NA	medium-sized	TRBV4-1	TRBJ2-6	CASSQDLGVANVLTF	TGCGCCAGCAGCCAAGATCTAGGGGTGGCCAACGTCCTGACTTTC
TRBD1	few	TRBV4-2	TRBJ2-7	CASSQPGTGTYEQYF	TGTGCCAGCAGCCAGCCCGGGACAGGGACCTACGAGCAGTACTTC
NA	NA	TRBV5-4	TRBJ1-5	CASSFGGQPQHF	TGTGCCAGCAGCTTTGGGGGGCAGCCCCAGCATTTT
NA	NA	TRBV7-9	TRBJ2-7	CASSFSETGREDEQYF	TGTGCCAGCAGTTTCTCAGAGACAGGGAGGGAAGACGAGCAGTACTTC
NA	NA	TRBV12-3/TRBV12-4	TRBJ2-3	CASSLSWGTDTQYF	TGTGCCAGCAGCTTATCGTGGGGCACAGATACGCAGTATTTT
TRBD2	many	TRBV9	TRBJ2-1	CASSPPERGGYNEQFF	TGTGCCAGCAGCCCCCCCGAACGGGGGGGATACAATGAGCAGTTCTTC
NA	NA	TRBV7-8	TRBJ2-7	CASSRTYEQYF	TGTGCCAGCAGCCGGACCTACGAGCAGTACTTC
TRBD2	many	TRBV7-9	TRBJ2-7	CASSPTSGRDSNEQYF	TGTGCCAGCAGCCCGACGAGCGGGAGGGATTCCAACGAGCAGTACTTC
TRBD1	once	TRBV18	TRBJ2-7	CASSPLGQGHYEQYF	TGTGCCAGCTCACCACTAGGACAGGGGCATTACGAGCAGTACTTC